These 14 T cell receptor beta chains originate from one sample sequenced in a study of blood T cell repertoires in COVID-19. The repertoire was sequenced with immunoSEQ multiplex PCR; TCRdb's copy has only in-frame clones and lacks some. Counted here are a few hundred thousand clones, 80% to 90% occurring once; the ten biggest clones make up more than 9%. Sequencing was carried out using PBMCs or T cells enriched from blood (not recorded which). These TCRs come from a young woman who had recovered from COVID-19.

This clone was seen just once. The chain has TRBV9 and TRBJ2-1; 8 bases line up with TRBD2. Trimming at V came to 5 bases and at J to 7 bases, leaving 14 bases not matched to a gene. The CDR3 spans 16 residues. Looked up from germline, CDR1 is SGDLS and CDR2 is YYNGEE. The CDR3 bases are TGTGCCAGCAGTGAAGTTCGGAGCGGGAGTAATAATGAGCAGTTCTTC. This translates into CASSEVRSGSNNEQFF. Together with reference TRBV9 and TRBJ2-1, the CDR3 gives the full variable domain: DSGVTQTPKHLITATGQRVTLRCSPRSGDLSVYWYQQSLDQGLQFLIQYYNGEERAKGNILERFSAQQFPDLHSELNLSSLELGDSALYFCASSEVRSGSNNEQFFGPGTRLTVL.

CDR3 sequence reads: CSVEAGGGYEQYF. CDR3 sequence (DNA): TGCAGCGTCGAGGCAGGGGGTGGGTACGAGCAGTACTTC. The chain uses TRBV29-1 and TRBJ2-7, with 7 positions matching TRBD1. CDR1 is SQVTM and CDR2 is ANQGSEA in the germline V gene. Losses at the gene ends were 6 bases for V and 4 bases for J; bases not matched to a gene: 9. The CDR3 loop spans 13 amino acids.

The J gene is TRBJ2-3, the V gene TRBV7-2, with a weak D call TRBD2 (6 bases). CDR1 is SGHTA and CDR2 is FQGNSA in the germline V gene. Deletions cut 0 bases from V and 5 bases from J, with 9 bases between. CDR3 length: 14 residues. The CDR3 DNA sequence: TGTGCCAGCAGCTTAGCGTGGAGGGGAGATACGCAGTATTTT. Protein: CASSLAWRGDTQYF.

The V call is TRBV19, the J call TRBJ2-2; possible D gene TRBD1, 6 bases. This CDR3 is 14 amino acids long. Trimming shortened V by 5 bases and J by 7 bases, and 14 bases separated the two germline ends. CDR1 and CDR2 (germline): LNHDA, SQIVND (reference sequence). CDR3 in amino acids: CASSLNREHGELFF. For the CDR3, the DNA is TGTGCCAGTAGTCTAAACAGGGAACACGGGGAGCTGTTTTTT. The whole variable domain, filled in from reference TRBV19 and TRBJ2-2, reads DGGITQSPKYLFRKEGQNVTLSCEQNLNHDAMYWYRQDPGQGLRLIYYSQIVNDFQKGDIAEGYSVSREKKESFPLTVTSAQKNPTAFYLCASSLNREHGELFFGEGSRLTVL.

The chain employs TRBV5-5 and TRBJ1-3, with D tentatively TRBD1 (5 bases). This CDR3 spans 16 amino acids. Trimming removed 0 bases from V and 0 bases from J, with 10 bases in between. Germline V gives CDR1 SGHKS, CDR2 YYEKEE (reference sequence). The chain's CDR3 is CASSLAQGYSGNTIYF. The CDR3 DNA reads TGTGCCAGCAGCTTGGCCCAGGGTTACTCTGGAAACACCATATATTTT.

The gene calls are TRBV12-3 or TRBV12-4 and TRBJ2-5; the D is unclear. The CDR3 runs to 13 residues. Trimming stripped 3 bases from V and 1 base from J, with 6 bases between. CDR3 sequence: CASSFHGQETQYF. The DNA of the CDR3 is TGTGCCAGCAGTTTTCACGGCCAAGAGACCCAGTACTTC.

This CDR3 is CAISASEDQPQHF. As DNA, the CDR3 is TGTGCCATCAGTGCATCGGAGGATCAGCCCCAGCATTTT. The gene calls are TRBV10-3 and TRBJ1-5; D not certain. Germline CDR1 reads ENHRY; CDR2 reads SYGVKD. V was clipped by 4 bases and J by 5 bases, with 9 bases between them. The CDR3 contains 13 residues.

The rearrangement uses TRBV11-2 and TRBJ2-7, with D hard to call. Germline V gene data show CDR1 as SGHAT and CDR2 as FQNNGV. Trimming removed 2 bases from V and 5 bases from J, with 13 bases in between. The CDR3 covers 14 residues. The CDR3 DNA sequence: TGTGCCAGCAGCTTAATAGTCACCCGCAACGAGCAGTACTTC. The encoded protein is CASSLIVTRNEQYF.

This clone was seen a single time. This CDR3 is CASSLSGRSTDTQYF. The CDR3 DNA follows: TGTGCCAGCAGCTTAAGCGGGAGGAGCACAGATACGCAGTATTTT. The V and J genes are TRBV28 and TRBJ2-3, with TRBD2 matching 9 bases. Losses at the gene ends were 6 bases for V and 0 bases for J; bases not matched to a gene: 4. The CDR3 sequence is 15 residues long. CDR1 is MDHEN and CDR2 is SYDVKM in the germline V gene.

The rearrangement joins TRBV18 to TRBJ1-2, with D possibly being TRBD1 (5 bases). The CDR3 extends over 15 amino acids. V was trimmed by 0 bases and J by 2 bases, leaving 10 bases between them. Germline lookup yields CDR1 KGHSH and CDR2 LQKENI. The CDR3 reads CASSPPSQANYGYTF. The CDR3 bases are TGTGCCAGCTCACCACCGTCACAGGCGAACTATGGCTACACCTTC.

J is TRBJ2-5 and V is TRBV10-3; 8 nucleotides agree with TRBD1. Trimming took 10 bases from V and 2 from J; bases not matched to a gene: 3. Germline V CDR1 and CDR2: ENHRY, SYGVKD. The CDR3 sequence is 12 residues long. CDR3 in DNA: TGTGCCAGCGGACAGGGACAAGAGACCCAGTACTTC. Protein: CASGQGQETQYF.

This clone was counted only a few times. The V gene is TRBV6-5, the J gene TRBJ2-7; a weak D match, TRBD1 (6 bases). Between the trimmed V and J ends, which lost 6 bases and 4 bases, there was a span of 10 bases. Germline V gives CDR1 MNHEY, CDR2 SVGAGI. CDR3 size: 12 residues. The CDR3 DNA sequence: TGTGCCAGCAGGCAGGGGCGATACGAGCAGTACTTC. It is translated as CASRQGRYEQYF.

The rearrangement uses TRBV3-1 (or the pseudogene TRBV3-2) and TRBJ1-1; TRBD1 is a possible D gene (5 bases). This CDR3 comprises 15 residues. The V and J ends lost 0 bases and 5 bases respectively, with 13 bases between them. Germline V gene sequence: CDR1 LGHDT, CDR2 YNNKEL (reference sequence). The CDR3, as DNA: TGTGCCAGCAGCCAAGATCAGGGCAGGGCGACTGAAGCTTTCTTT. Translated, it gives CASSQDQGRATEAFF.

The chain has TRBV28 and TRBJ1-6; D is perhaps TRBD1 (6 bases). This CDR3 has 19 amino acids. Trimming removed 6 bases at V and 8 bases at J, with 29 bases between. Germline V gene data show CDR1 as MDHEN and CDR2 as SYDVKM. The CDR3 spells CASRQSRDTGEVTYSPLHF. As DNA, the CDR3 is TGTGCCAGCAGGCAAAGTAGGGACACCGGAGAGGTAACATATTCACCCCTCCACTTT.